These T cell receptor beta chains were read from a single sample in a study of beta chain features in type 1 diabetes. Using immunoSEQ multiplex PCR, the repertoire was profiled, and TCRdb retains in-frame clones only, with some absent. The sample carries 95,000 to 150,000 clones, approximately 16% recorded once. Material: central memory CD4+ T cells from blood. The receptors shown here come from a man under 40 with type 1 diabetes. Each CDR3 is given with its conserved first and last residue. The D gene is left open where the match is weak. For some rows the clone size is stated as once, few or many, or as a class when expanded; others skip it.

v_gene	d_gene	abundance	j_gene	CDR3aa	CDR3nt
TRBV2	.	.	TRBJ2-5	CASSEVGQLQETQYF	TGTGCCAGCAGTGAAGTTGGCCAACTACAAGAGACCCAGTACTTC
TRBV28	TRBD1	many	TRBJ1-2	CASSFRTGVYGYTF	TGTGCCAGCAGTTTCAGGACAGGGGTCTATGGCTACACCTTC
TRBV9	.	few	TRBJ1-1	CASSPQGGGRHAFF	TGTGCCAGCAGCCCCCAGGGTGGTGGGCGGCATGCTTTCTTT
TRBV13	.	few	TRBJ2-5	CASSLRAARGETQYF	TGTGCCAGCAGCTTAAGAGCAGCCCGGGGAGAGACCCAGTACTTC
TRBV13	.	.	TRBJ1-2	CASSFGPPNYGYTF	TGTGCCAGCAGCTTCGGCCCCCCTAACTATGGCTACACCTTC
TRBV27	.	few	TRBJ1-5	CASSLLAGQNQPQHF	TGTGCCAGCAGTTTATTGGCAGGCCAAAATCAGCCCCAGCATTTT
TRBV29-1	.	.	TRBJ2-3	CSVGEADTQYF	TGCAGCGTAGGGGAAGCGGATACGCAGTATTTT
TRBV6-5	.	.	TRBJ2-3	CASKLDWNTDTQYF	TGTGCCAGCAAGCTGGACTGGAACACAGATACGCAGTATTTT
TRBV6-5	.	.	TRBJ1-1	CASSSRTANTEAFF	TGTGCCAGCAGTTCCCGGACGGCGAACACTGAAGCTTTCTTT
TRBV5-4	TRBD1	.	TRBJ2-7	CASSPWTGDEQYF	TGTGCCAGCAGCCCGTGGACAGGGGACGAGCAGTACTTC
TRBV9	TRBD1	.	TRBJ1-2	CASSAGTGGLGYTF	TGTGCCAGCAGCGCGGGGACAGGGGGCCTTGGCTACACCTTC
TRBV7-7	TRBD1	.	TRBJ2-7	CASSPRQGADEQYF	TGTGCCAGCAGCCCGAGACAGGGGGCGGACGAGCAGTACTTC
TRBV25-1	.	few	TRBJ2-3	CASSGGFGTDTQYF	TGTGCCAGCAGTGGAGGGTTTGGCACAGATACGCAGTATTTT
TRBV11-3	.	few	TRBJ2-3	CASSLVQADTQYF	TGTGCCAGCAGCTTAGTACAGGCAGATACGCAGTATTTT
TRBV9	.	.	TRBJ2-7	CASSVLETGELDF	TGTGCCAGCAGCGTCTTAGAGACAGGTGAATTGGACTTC
TRBV7-2	.	.	TRBJ2-2	CASSVRWELFF	TGTGCCAGCAGCGTCAGGTGGGAGCTGTTTTTT
TRBV7-3	TRBD1	.	TRBJ1-6	CASSQGQRNSPLHF	TGTGCCAGCAGCCAGGGACAGCGGAATTCACCCCTCCACTTT
TRBV7-9	.	.	TRBJ2-7	CATSPGIGAYEQYF	TGTGCCACCTCCCCAGGTATTGGGGCCTACGAGCAGTACTTC
TRBV11-1	.	.	TRBJ2-3	CASSLGAGQTSTDTQYF	TGTGCCAGCAGCTTAGGCGCGGGACAGACTAGCACAGATACGCAGTATTTT
TRBV7-2	.	few	TRBJ1-1	CASSLGQDSHRPF	TGTGCCAGCAGCTTAGGGCAGGACAGCCACCGGCCCTTT
TRBV6-5	.	many	TRBJ2-1	CASSRTGNPYNEQFF	TGTGCCAGCAGTCGAACAGGGAATCCCTACAATGAGCAGTTCTTC
TRBV7-2	.	many	TRBJ2-3	CASSLVRGQGDTQYF	TGTGCCAGCAGCTTAGTCCGGGGGCAAGGAGATACGCAGTATTTT